The rows below give T cell receptor beta chains drawn from one sample of a study of blood T cell repertoires in COVID-19. Method: immunoSEQ multiplex PCR; TCRdb's copy keeps in-frame clones and lacks some. The sample has about 260,000 clones, around 84% seen once. Sequencing was done on a sample of PBMCs or T cells enriched from blood (not recorded which). These receptors all come from a young man with acute COVID-19. The CDR3 runs from the conserved cysteine through the conserved F or W. A D gene is named only where the DNA matches it firmly. The size of a clone is reported for some rows only, either as once, few or many, or as a class for expanded clones.

TRBJ1-5 | NA | once | TRBV28 | CASSPGGGVEPQHF | TGTGCCAGCAGTCCCGGTGGGGGCGTGGAGCCCCAGCATTTT
TRBJ2-1 | NA | NA | TRBV6-2/TRBV6-3 | CASSSSGRSYNEQFF | TGTGCCAGCAGTTCATCAGGAAGATCCTACAATGAGCAGTTCTTC
TRBJ1-2 | TRBD1 | NA | TRBV7-9 | CASSPKGLTGSGYTF | TGTGCCAGCAGCCCAAAGGGGCTGACAGGGTCAGGCTACACCTTC
TRBJ1-4 | NA | NA | TRBV5-1 | CASSLLAATNEKLFF | TGCGCCAGCAGCCTCCTGGCAGCAACTAATGAAAAACTGTTTTTT
TRBJ2-1 | TRBD2 | NA | TRBV5-6 | CASSFRTSGTNEQFF | TGTGCCAGCAGCTTCAGGACTAGCGGGACCAATGAGCAGTTCTTC
TRBJ2-1 | NA | NA | TRBV5-4 | CASSLELAYNEQFF | TGTGCCAGCAGCTTGGAACTGGCCTACAATGAGCAGTTCTTC
TRBJ1-1 | NA | NA | TRBV6-6 | CASSYSGPEAFF | TGTGCCAGCAGTTACTCGGGCCCTGAAGCTTTCTTT
TRBJ1-1 | NA | NA | TRBV10-1 | CASSEAGRTEAFF | TGCGCCAGCAGTGAAGCAGGGCGCACTGAAGCTTTCTTT
TRBJ1-1 | NA | NA | TRBV19 | CASMTIRGTEAFF | TGTGCCAGTATGACTATTCGTGGCACTGAAGCTTTCTTT
TRBJ2-3 | TRBD2 | NA | TRBV28 | CASSEAGVGTDTQYF | TGTGCCAGCAGCGAAGCGGGGGTGGGCACAGATACGCAGTATTTT
TRBJ2-3 | TRBD2 | NA | TRBV2 | CASSRRLAGGTDTQYF | TGTGCCAGCAGTCGCCGGCTAGCGGGGGGCACAGATACGCAGTATTTT
TRBJ1-3 | NA | NA | TRBV11-2 | CASSLSTRNTIYF | TGTGCCAGCAGCTTATCCACGAGGAACACCATATATTTT
TRBJ1-4 | TRBD1 | NA | TRBV9 | CASSVGQGRELFF | TGTGCCAGCAGCGTAGGACAGGGAAGGGAACTGTTTTTT
TRBJ1-2 | NA | NA | TRBV5-6 | CASSRKAGGRYGYTF | TGTGCCAGCAGCCGTAAGGCCGGGGGACGGTATGGCTACACCTTC
TRBJ2-5 | NA | NA | TRBV18 | CASSPNAAIKETQYF | TGTGCCAGCTCACCAAATGCAGCGATTAAAGAGACCCAGTACTTC
TRBJ1-1 | NA | few | TRBV5-1 | CASGLGGNTEAFF | TGCGCCAGCGGACTCGGGGGGAACACTGAAGCTTTCTTT
TRBJ1-4 | TRBD1 | NA | TRBV19 | CASRMNHWDRNEKLFF | TGTGCCAGTAGAATGAACCACTGGGACAGAAATGAAAAACTGTTTTTT
TRBJ1-5 | NA | NA | TRBV7-9 | CASSLAAGGNQPQHF | TGTGCCAGCAGCTTAGCAGCGGGGGGGAATCAGCCCCAGCATTTT
TRBJ2-1 | TRBD2 | NA | TRBV9 | CASSVFSGSSNEQFF | TGTGCCAGCAGCGTATTTAGCGGGAGTTCGAATGAGCAGTTCTTC
TRBJ2-2 | TRBD2 | NA | TRBV2 | CASSSNRLTSGTATGELFF | TGTGCCAGCAGTTCCAACCGCCTTACTAGCGGGACGGCCACCGGGGAGCTGTTTTTT
TRBJ2-3 | TRBD2 | NA | TRBV27 | CASSLGLAADTQYF | TGTGCCAGCAGTCTGGGACTAGCAGCTGATACGCAGTATTTT
TRBJ2-1 | TRBD2 | NA | TRBV9 | CASSQLAGINEQFF | TGTGCCAGCAGCCAGCTAGCGGGGATCAATGAGCAGTTCTTC
TRBJ2-3 | NA | few | TRBV7-2 | CASSPWTGSTDTQYF | TGTGCCAGCAGCCCGTGGACTGGAAGCACAGATACGCAGTATTTT
TRBJ1-1 | TRBD1 | once | TRBV6-5 | CASSTRQGPTEAFF | TGTGCCAGCAGTACACGACAGGGACCAACTGAAGCTTTCTTT
TRBJ2-3 | TRBD2 | NA | TRBV7-3 | CASSLRLAESTDTQYF | TGTGCCAGCAGCTTAAGACTAGCGGAAAGCACAGATACGCAGTATTTT
TRBJ2-3 | TRBD2 | NA | TRBV19 | CASSLLAGATSTDTQYF | TGTGCCAGTAGCTTGCTAGCGGGGGCCACAAGCACAGATACGCAGTATTTT
TRBJ1-1 | NA | NA | TRBV25-1 | CASSPGGETEAFF | TGTGCCAGCAGTCCAGGAGGGGAAACCGAAGCTTTCTTT
TRBJ1-1 | NA | NA | TRBV29-1 | CSVADRRNTEAFF | TGCAGCGTGGCCGACAGGAGGAACACTGAAGCTTTCTTT
TRBJ2-1 | NA | NA | TRBV2 | CASKGVYYNEQFF | TGTGCCAGCAAGGGGGTGTATTACAATGAGCAGTTCTTC
TRBJ1-5 | TRBD1 | NA | TRBV18 | CASSPGVRGRDTQPQHF | TGTGCCAGCTCACCAGGGGTAAGGGGGCGCGATACTCAGCCCCAGCATTTT
TRBJ2-3 | NA | NA | TRBV18 | CASSPSTDTQYF | TGTGCCAGCTCCCCTAGCACAGATACGCAGTATTTT
TRBJ2-1 | TRBD2 | NA | TRBV28 | CASSFAGSGGEQFF | TGTGCCAGCAGTTTTGCAGGGTCGGGGGGTGAGCAGTTCTTC
TRBJ2-1 | NA | once | TRBV7-8 | CASSLVGGASYNEQFF | TGTGCCAGCAGCTTAGTAGGGGGAGCCTCCTACAATGAGCAGTTCTTC
TRBJ1-3 | NA | few | TRBV7-2 | CASSLSYTIYF | TGTGCCAGCAGCTTAAGCTACACCATATATTTT
TRBJ2-1 | NA | NA | TRBV7-8 | CASSSREAGNGNEQFF | TGTGCCAGCAGTTCCAGGGAGGCAGGGAATGGCAATGAGCAGTTCTTC
TRBJ1-1 | TRBD1 | few | TRBV3-1/TRBV3-2 | CASSLLGQGDTEAFF | TGTGCCAGCAGCCTCCTGGGACAGGGGGATACTGAAGCTTTCTTT
TRBJ1-1 | TRBD1 | few | TRBV5-1 | CASSLWTGGTEAFF | TGTGCCAGCAGCTTATGGACAGGCGGCACTGAAGCTTTCTTT
TRBJ1-1 | NA | NA | TRBV29-1 | CSVEASNTEAFF | TGCAGCGTTGAAGCGTCGAACACTGAAGCTTTCTTT
TRBJ1-1 | NA | NA | TRBV19 | CASPTYGNTEAFF | TGTGCCAGCCCTACCTACGGGAACACTGAAGCTTTCTTT
TRBJ1-5 | NA | NA | TRBV12-3/TRBV12-4 | CASSQVSNQPQHF | TGTGCCAGCAGCCAGGTTAGCAATCAGCCCCAGCATTTT
TRBJ2-5 | NA | NA | TRBV19 | CASSSDSQETQYF | TGTGCCAGTAGTAGCGACAGCCAAGAGACCCAGTACTTC
TRBJ2-1 | NA | NA | TRBV11-3 | CASSLSSDEQFF | TGTGCCAGCAGCTTATCTTCCGATGAGCAGTTCTTC